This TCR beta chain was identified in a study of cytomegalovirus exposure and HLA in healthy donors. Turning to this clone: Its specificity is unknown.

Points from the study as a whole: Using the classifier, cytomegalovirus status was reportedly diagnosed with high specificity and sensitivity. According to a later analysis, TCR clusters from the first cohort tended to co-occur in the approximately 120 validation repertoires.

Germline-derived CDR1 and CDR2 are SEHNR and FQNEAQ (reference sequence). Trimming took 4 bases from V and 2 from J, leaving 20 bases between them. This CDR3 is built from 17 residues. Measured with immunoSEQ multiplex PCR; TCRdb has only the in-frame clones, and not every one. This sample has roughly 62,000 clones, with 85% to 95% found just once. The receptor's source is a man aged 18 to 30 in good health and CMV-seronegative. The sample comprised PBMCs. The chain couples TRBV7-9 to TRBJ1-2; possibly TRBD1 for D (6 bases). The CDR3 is CASSSTPGVWWNYGYTF. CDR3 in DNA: TGTGCCAGCAGCTCCACGCCAGGGGTCTGGTGGAACTATGGCTACACCTTC.